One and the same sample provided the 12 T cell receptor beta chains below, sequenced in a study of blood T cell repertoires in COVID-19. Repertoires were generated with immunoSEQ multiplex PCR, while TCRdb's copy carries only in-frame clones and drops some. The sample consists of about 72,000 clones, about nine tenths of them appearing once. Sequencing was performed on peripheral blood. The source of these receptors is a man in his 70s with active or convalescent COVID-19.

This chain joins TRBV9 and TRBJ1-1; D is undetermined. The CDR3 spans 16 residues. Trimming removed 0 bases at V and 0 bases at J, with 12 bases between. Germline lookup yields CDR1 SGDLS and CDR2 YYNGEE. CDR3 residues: CASSVGSKLMNTEAFF. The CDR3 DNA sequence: TGTGCCAGCAGCGTAGGGAGTAAGTTGATGAACACTGAAGCTTTCTTT.

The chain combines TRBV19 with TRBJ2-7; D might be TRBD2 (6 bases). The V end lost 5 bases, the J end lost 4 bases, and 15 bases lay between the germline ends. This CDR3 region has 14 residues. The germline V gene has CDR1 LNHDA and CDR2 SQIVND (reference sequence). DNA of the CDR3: TGTGCCAGTAGTGGTCCGGGTCGGGGGTACGAGCAGTACTTC. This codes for CASSGPGRGYEQYF. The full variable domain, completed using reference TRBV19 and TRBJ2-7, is DGGITQSPKYLFRKEGQNVTLSCEQNLNHDAMYWYRQDPGQGLRLIYYSQIVNDFQKGDIAEGYSVSREKKESFPLTVTSAQKNPTAFYLCASSGPGRGYEQYFGPGTRLTVT.

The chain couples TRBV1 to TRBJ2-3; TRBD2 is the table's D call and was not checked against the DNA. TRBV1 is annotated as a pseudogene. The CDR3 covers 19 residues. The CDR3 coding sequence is TGCACCAGCAGCCAATTTGGACTAGCGGGAGGGCCTTACACAGATACGCAGTATTTT. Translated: CTSSQFGLAGGPYTDTQYF.

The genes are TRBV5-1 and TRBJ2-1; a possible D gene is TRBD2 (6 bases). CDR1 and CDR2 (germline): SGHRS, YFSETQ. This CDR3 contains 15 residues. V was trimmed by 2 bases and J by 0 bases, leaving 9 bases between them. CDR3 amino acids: CASSFVGSSYNEQFF. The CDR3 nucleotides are TGCGCCAGCAGCTTTGTCGGGAGCTCCTACAATGAGCAGTTCTTC.

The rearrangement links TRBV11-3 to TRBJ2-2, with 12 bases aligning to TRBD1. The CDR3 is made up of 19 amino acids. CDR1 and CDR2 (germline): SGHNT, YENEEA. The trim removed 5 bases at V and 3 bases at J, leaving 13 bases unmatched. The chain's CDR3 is CASSRELAGTGGDTGELFF. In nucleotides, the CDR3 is TGTGCCAGCAGCCGAGAGCTTGCCGGGACAGGGGGCGACACCGGGGAGCTGTTTTTT.

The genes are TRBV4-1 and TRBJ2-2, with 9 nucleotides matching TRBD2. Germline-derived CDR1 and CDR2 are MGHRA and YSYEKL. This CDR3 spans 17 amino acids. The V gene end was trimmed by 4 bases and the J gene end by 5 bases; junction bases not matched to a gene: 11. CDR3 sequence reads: CASSRWFSGSSTGELFF. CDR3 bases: TGCGCCAGCAGCCGATGGTTTAGCGGGAGTAGTACCGGGGAGCTGTTTTTT.

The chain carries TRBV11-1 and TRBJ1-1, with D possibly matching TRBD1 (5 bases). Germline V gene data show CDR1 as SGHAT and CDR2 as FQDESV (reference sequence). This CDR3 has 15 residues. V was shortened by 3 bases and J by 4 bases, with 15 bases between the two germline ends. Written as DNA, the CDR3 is TGTGCCAGCAGCTTTATAGGGGTTACGGGCACTGAAGCTTTCTTT. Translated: CASSFIGVTGTEAFF.

The chain's CDR3 is CASSLRPQSGEQYF. CDR3 DNA sequence: TGTGCCAGCAGCCTACGCCCCCAGTCGGGGGAGCAGTACTTC. The chain carries TRBV9 and TRBJ2-7, with a possible D match to TRBD2 (5 bases). V was trimmed by 4 bases and J by 7 bases, leaving 18 bases between them. The CDR3 is 14 amino acids. CDR1 is SGDLS, CDR2 YYNGEE, per germline.

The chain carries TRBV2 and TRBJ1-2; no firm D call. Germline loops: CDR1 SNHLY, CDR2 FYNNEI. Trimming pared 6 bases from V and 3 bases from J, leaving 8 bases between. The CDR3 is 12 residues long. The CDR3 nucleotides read TGTGCCAGCAGGGTCGCAGACTATGGCTACACCTTC. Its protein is CASRVADYGYTF. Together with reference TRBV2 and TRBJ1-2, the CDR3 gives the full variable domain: EPEVTQTPSHQVTQMGQEVILRCVPISNHLYFYWYRQILGQKVEFLVSFYNNEISEKSEIFDDQFSVERPDGSNFTLKIRSTKLEDSAMYFCASRVADYGYTFGSGTRLTVV.

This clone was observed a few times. CDR3 amino acids: CASSYRGQQPQHF. The CDR3 coding sequence is TGTGCCAGCAGTTACAGGGGGCAACAGCCCCAGCATTTT. The V and J genes are TRBV6-5 and TRBJ1-5; 7 bases map to TRBD1. The CDR3 runs 13 residues. The trim removed 2 bases at V and 7 bases at J, leaving 2 bases unmatched. From germline, CDR1 is MNHEY and CDR2 SVGAGI.

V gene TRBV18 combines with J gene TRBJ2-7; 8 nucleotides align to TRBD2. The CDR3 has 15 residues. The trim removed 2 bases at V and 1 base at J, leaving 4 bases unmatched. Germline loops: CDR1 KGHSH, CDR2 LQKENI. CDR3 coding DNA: TGTGCCAGCTCACCAGGCTCGGGGGGGTCCTACGAGCAGTACTTC. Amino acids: CASSPGSGGSYEQYF.

The CDR3 nucleotides read TGTGCCAGCAGTTCAACTAGGTTTCCAGTAAACGAGCAGTACTTC. Translation: CASSSTRFPVNEQYF. This chain links TRBV27 with TRBJ2-7; the D gene is possibly TRBD2 (5 bases). Germline CDR1 is MNHEY and CDR2 is SMNVEV (reference sequence). Trimming left V 4 bases short and J 5 bases short, with 18 bases between. This CDR3 has 15 amino acids.